Below, 25 T cell receptor beta chains from the same sample are listed, as sequenced in a study of cytomegalovirus exposure and HLA in healthy donors. Use of 60 Vbeta and 13 Jbeta primers characterized the PCR. Only in-frame clones appear in the TCRdb table, and some are missing; sequencing was by immunoSEQ multiplex PCR. The sample has under 70,000 clones; 68% are singletons. What was sequenced was PBMCs. The receptors here all came from a woman aged 25-40 years in good health and CMV-seronegative.

V gene TRBV4-1 combines with J gene TRBJ1-2, with 8 nucleotides matching TRBD1. From germline, CDR1 is MGHRA and CDR2 YSYEKL. This CDR3 contains 16 residues. Trimming took 0 bases from V and 7 from J; bases not matched to a gene: 10. CDR3 sequence: CASSQDLIRTGSGYTF. CDR3 bases: TGCGCCAGCAGCCAAGACCTAATTAGGACAGGGTCTGGCTACACCTTC.

This clone appeared a few times. The chain couples TRBV5-1 to TRBJ2-3; weak D call: TRBD2 (6 bases). The CDR3 has 14 amino acids. CDR1 and CDR2 from the germline V gene are SGHRS and YFSETQ. V lost 5 bases to trimming and J lost 0 bases, with 10 bases between them. CDR3 in amino acids: CASRGGVSTDTQYF. For the CDR3, the DNA is TGCGCCAGCAGGGGCGGGGTTAGCACAGATACGCAGTATTTT.

This clone was seen a few times. The chain joins TRBV29-1 to TRBJ2-3, with TRBD1 matching over 7 bases. The CDR3 contains 13 residues. Unmatched junction bases numbered 6, after V lost 6 bases and J lost 3 bases. CDR1 and CDR2 (germline): SQVTM, ANQGSEA. CDR3 region: CSVRQGGTDTQYF. The DNA of the CDR3 is TGCAGCGTCAGACAGGGTGGGACAGATACGCAGTATTTT.

V usage is TRBV5-1 and J usage is TRBJ1-1, with TRBD1 matching 7 bases. The germline gives CDR1 SGHRS, CDR2 YFSETQ. This CDR3 comprises 18 residues. Trimming at V came to 4 bases and at J to 3 bases, leaving 18 bases not matched to a gene. The CDR3 spells CASSPQEGARGGYTEAFF. CDR3 nucleotides: TGCGCCAGCAGCCCCCAAGAGGGGGCGCGAGGGGGGTACACTGAAGCTTTCTTT.

The gene calls are TRBV19 and TRBJ1-2; the match to TRBD1 covers 9 bases. The CDR3 runs to 15 residues. The germline gives CDR1 LNHDA, CDR2 SQIVND (reference sequence). V lost 5 bases and J lost 4; bases outside the gene matches: 8. For the CDR3, the DNA is TGTGCCAGTAGTGTCCGGGACAGGGCTGGCTATGGCTACACCTTC. Translated: CASSVRDRAGYGYTF.

This rearrangement joins TRBV12-5 to TRBJ2-5, with a weak D call TRBD1 (5 bases). This CDR3 is 15 amino acids long. V was cut by 0 bases and J by 4 bases, with 12 bases left in between. Looked up from germline, CDR1 is LGHNT and CDR2 is FRNRAP. CDR3 residues: CASGLVRGRGETQYF. The CDR3, as DNA: TGTGCTAGTGGTTTGGTACGAGGAAGGGGAGAGACCCAGTACTTC. Looking up the rest from reference TRBV12-5 and TRBJ2-5 gives the full variable domain: DARVTQTPRHKVTEMGQEVTMRCQPILGHNTVFWYRQTMMQGLELLAYFRNRAPLDDSGMPKDRFSAEMPDATLATLKIQPSEPRDSAVYFCASGLVRGRGETQYFGPGTRLLVL.

The chain uses TRBV15 and TRBJ2-7, with 7 positions matching TRBD1. The CDR3 is made up of 13 amino acids. With V trimmed by 0 bases and J by 7 bases, 3 bases remained unmatched. CDR1 is LNHNV, CDR2 YYDKDF, per germline (reference sequence). The CDR3 reads CATSRDRGREQYF. The CDR3 DNA follows: TGTGCCACCAGCAGAGATAGGGGGCGGGAGCAGTACTTC.

The chain combines TRBV7-2 with TRBJ2-7, with 10 bases fitting TRBD2. The CDR3 is 16 residues long. J gave up 0 bases and V 4 bases, and 6 bases lay outside the gene matches. Germline-derived CDR1 and CDR2 are SGHTA and FQGNSA. The chain's CDR3 is CASSWASGGNSYEQYF. CDR3 sequence (DNA): TGTGCCAGCAGCTGGGCTAGCGGGGGAAACTCCTACGAGCAGTACTTC.

This clone was counted only a few times. The chain carries TRBV4-1 and TRBJ1-1, with D perhaps TRBD1 (6 bases). The CDR3 is 15 amino acids. V dropped 3 bases and J dropped 1 base, with 12 bases sitting between them. From germline, CDR1 is MGHRA and CDR2 YSYEKL. The DNA of the CDR3 is TGCGCCAGCAGCCATCCCGGGACATCGAACACTGAAGCTTTCTTT. The encoded protein is CASSHPGTSNTEAFF.

This clone came up a few times. The chain joins TRBV2 to TRBJ2-1; 12 nucleotides match TRBD2. This CDR3 is built from 19 residues. V gave up 2 bases and J gave up 7 bases; unmatched junction bases: 15. Germline V lookup: CDR1 SNHLY, CDR2 FYNNEI. The CDR3 region is CASSEKGLPTSGGGNEQFF. CDR3 coding DNA: TGTGCCAGCAGTGAAAAGGGACTTCCGACTAGCGGGGGAGGGAATGAGCAGTTCTTC.

CDR3 coding DNA: TGTGCCAGCAGCTTAACGCGGGACTGGAAGATCAATGAGCAGTTCTTC. This encodes CASSLTRDWKINEQFF. The chain uses TRBV7-8 and TRBJ2-1, with TRBD2 as a possible D gene (6 bases). Trimming removed 2 bases from V and 6 bases from J, with 17 bases in between. CDR3 length equals 16 residues. CDR1 is SGHVS, CDR2 FQNEAQ, per germline.

The CDR3 loop reads CSVTGDYGYTF. In DNA, the CDR3 is TGCAGTGTCACAGGGGACTATGGCTACACCTTC. The V and J genes are TRBV20-1 and TRBJ1-2; TRBD1 matches 7 bases. Germline V gene lookup returns CDR1 DFQATT and CDR2 SNEGSKA (reference sequence). V gave up 7 bases and J gave up 3 bases; unmatched junction bases: 2. The CDR3 runs 11 residues.

This clone occurred a few times. The V and J genes are TRBV6-5 and TRBJ1-1, with a possible D match to TRBD1 (5 bases). Germline-derived CDR1 and CDR2 are MNHEY and SVGAGI. Trimming shortened V by 1 base and J by 8 bases, and 14 bases separated the two germline ends. This CDR3 has 14 amino acids. For the CDR3, the DNA is TGTGCCAGCAGTTACTTTGCAGGGTTAGGGGAAGCTTTCTTT. This codes for CASSYFAGLGEAFF.

This chain joins TRBV7-6 and TRBJ1-2; no reliable D call. Germline CDR1 and CDR2: SGHVS and FNYEAQ. Trimming left V 5 bases short and J 2 bases short, with 12 bases between. This CDR3 comprises 14 residues. The CDR3 DNA follows: TGTGCCAGCAGCCCTTTCGTGAGAAACTATGGCTACACCTTC. Its translation: CASSPFVRNYGYTF.

This clone came up a few times. The V gene is TRBV7-2, the J gene TRBJ1-2; 7 bases map to TRBD1. J was trimmed by 7 bases and V by 1 base; bases with no gene match: 6. In germline, CDR1 is SGHTA, CDR2 FQGNSA. CDR3 size: 14 residues. CDR3 loop: CASSLGGTEGGYTF. The DNA of the CDR3 is TGTGCCAGCAGCTTAGGGGGGACAGAGGGTGGCTACACCTTC.

The chain links TRBV4-1 to TRBJ2-7; 9 positions match TRBD2. Germline values: CDR1 MGHRA, CDR2 YSYEKL. This CDR3 has 15 amino acids. V dropped 0 bases and J dropped 4; count of bases not matched to a gene: 4. In nucleotides, the CDR3 is TGCGCCAGCAGCCAAGAACGGCTAGCGGGATACGAGCAGTACTTC. This encodes CASSQERLAGYEQYF.

This rearrangement joins TRBV7-7 to TRBJ2-3; possibly TRBD1 for D (5 bases). This CDR3 region has 15 residues. V was clipped by 5 bases and J by 2 bases, with 14 bases between them. The germline V gene encodes CDR1 SSHAT and CDR2 FNYEAQ (reference sequence). CDR3 nucleotide sequence: TGTGCCAGCAGCCCCCCAGGGCATATCACAGATACGCAGTATTTT. Its protein is CASSPPGHITDTQYF.

V gene TRBV30 combines with J gene TRBJ1-2; 8 positions agree with TRBD1. J was trimmed by 3 bases and V by 2 bases; bases with no gene match: 8. The germline CDR1 and CDR2 sequences are GTSNPN and SVGIG (reference sequence). The CDR3 has 15 residues. CDR3 DNA: TGTGCCTGGAGTAGGATGGGACAGGAGGACTATGGCTACACCTTC. Translated: CAWSRMGQEDYGYTF.

The chain uses TRBV11-3 and TRBJ2-7; 8 positions agree with TRBD2. With V trimmed by 3 bases and J by 2 bases, 6 bases remained unmatched. This CDR3 comprises 15 residues. The V gene's germline CDR1 is SGHNT and CDR2 YENEEA. The CDR3 DNA reads TGTGCCAGCAGCTTCGGGGGGGCCTCCCCCTACGAGCAGTACTTC. Amino acids: CASSFGGASPYEQYF.

The sample holds a few counts of this clone. The V gene is TRBV7-2, the J gene TRBJ2-7; 9 bases fit TRBD1. V shed 2 bases, J shed 6 bases, and the junction held 8 bases outside the gene matches. This CDR3 has 15 residues. Germline V gene data show CDR1 as SGHTA and CDR2 as FQGNSA. The DNA for the CDR3 is TGTGCCAGCAGCTTACGCGGGACAGGGTTTCGCGAGCAGTACTTC. Protein sequence: CASSLRGTGFREQYF.

This clone appeared a few times. The rearrangement joins TRBV4-3 to TRBJ1-3; a weak D match, TRBD1 (5 bases). Trimming took 0 bases from V and 4 from J, leaving 13 bases between them. The CDR3 covers 16 residues. Germline V gene lookup returns CDR1 LGHNA and CDR2 YSLEER. The CDR3 region has the DNA TGCGCCAGCAGCCAAGATTATTCAGGGTCGGGAAACACCATATATTTT. Encoded protein: CASSQDYSGSGNTIYF.

The V gene is TRBV7-2, the J gene TRBJ1-6; D unresolved. V lost 5 bases and J lost 7, with 15 bases in between. Germline V gene sequence: CDR1 SGHTA, CDR2 FQGNSA. The CDR3 runs 15 residues. CDR3 DNA: TGTGCCAGCAGCCCCCGCGCCTTATTAAATTCACCCCTCCACTTT. Translation gives CASSPRALLNSPLHF.

The rearrangement joins TRBV10-3 to TRBJ2-7; the match to TRBD1 covers 10 bases. The CDR3 totals 14 residues. V lost 6 bases and J lost 1; bases outside the gene matches: 3. Looked up from germline, CDR1 is ENHRY and CDR2 is SYGVKD. CDR3 protein: CAIRGDRGSYEQYF. CDR3 in DNA: TGTGCCATCAGGGGGGACAGGGGATCCTACGAGCAGTACTTC.

Only a few counts were recorded for this clone. The chain links TRBV19 to TRBJ2-7; TRBD1 matches at 12 bases. The germline V gene encodes CDR1 LNHDA and CDR2 SQIVND (reference sequence). J was trimmed by 0 bases and V by 4 bases; bases with no gene match: 1. This CDR3 comprises 15 residues. The CDR3 coding sequence is TGTGCCAGTAGTAGGGACAGGGGGCTCTCCTACGAGCAGTACTTC. This encodes CASSRDRGLSYEQYF.

This chain connects TRBV29-1 to TRBJ1-2; 7 bases fit TRBD1. The CDR3 totals 13 residues. V was clipped by 5 bases and J by 7 bases; unmatched bases: 10. Per the germline V gene, CDR1 is SQVTM and CDR2 is ANQGSEA. In DNA, the CDR3 is TGCAGCGTTTTAGGGACAGCCGGTGGTGGCTACACCTTC. Encoded protein: CSVLGTAGGGYTF.